A selection of T cell receptor beta chains follows, all from one sample in a study of shared clonotypes between healthy human individuals. Assay used: immunoSEQ multiplex PCR; TCRdb lists only in-frame clones, some missing. Counted here are about 1 million clones, more than 75% occurring once; the ten biggest clones make up 0.52%. The sample taken for sequencing was memory CD4+ T cells from PBMCs. The receptors here all came from a man aged 18-30 years in good health. Some clones in this sample may be carry-over from other donors' samples. CDR3s include the opening cysteine and the closing phenylalanine or tryptophan. D genes are given only for firm matches. Size values are once, few and many counts, or a class for expanded clones, and some rows have none.

d_gene: -
j_gene: TRBJ1-3
v_gene: TRBV5-1
abundance: few
len: 17
CDR3nt: TGCGCCAGCAGCTTGGACCTTGTAGCCGGGGGAGGAAACACCATATATTTT
CDR3aa: CASSLDLVAGGGNTIYF

d_gene: -
j_gene: TRBJ2-7
v_gene: TRBV7-2
abundance: -
len: 16
CDR3nt: TGTGCCAGCAGCTTAGGCGCGGGTTCCAGATCCTACGAGCAGTACTTC
CDR3aa: CASSLGAGSRSYEQYF

d_gene: TRBD1
j_gene: TRBJ2-3
v_gene: TRBV7-2
abundance: -
len: 14
CDR3nt: TGTGCCAGCAGCCCGTACAGGGGGCCGGATACGCAGTATTTT
CDR3aa: CASSPYRGPDTQYF

d_gene: TRBD2
j_gene: TRBJ2-7
v_gene: TRBV11-2
abundance: -
len: 18
CDR3nt: TGTGCCAGCAGCTTAATTGGGACTAGCGGGAGGATCCCCTACGAGCAGTACTTC
CDR3aa: CASSLIGTSGRIPYEQYF

d_gene: -
j_gene: TRBJ1-5
v_gene: TRBV30
abundance: -
len: 14
CDR3nt: TGTGCCTGGAGCGAGACCTCTGGCAATCAGCCCCAGCATTTT
CDR3aa: CAWSETSGNQPQHF

d_gene: -
j_gene: TRBJ1-4
v_gene: TRBV5-1
abundance: once
len: 14
CDR3nt: TGCGCCAGCAGCATACAGGGACCTTATGAAAAACTGTTTTTT
CDR3aa: CASSIQGPYEKLFF

d_gene: -
j_gene: TRBJ1-1
v_gene: TRBV7-9
abundance: -
len: 12
CDR3nt: TGTGCCAGCAGCTCCTCCGGGAATGAAGCTTTCTTT
CDR3aa: CASSSSGNEAFF

d_gene: TRBD2
j_gene: TRBJ2-3
v_gene: TRBV5-4
abundance: -
len: 14
CDR3nt: TGTGCCAGCAGCCAAGGGACTAGCGGGAGGACGCAGTATTTT
CDR3aa: CASSQGTSGRTQYF

d_gene: -
j_gene: TRBJ2-7
v_gene: TRBV19
abundance: -
len: 12
CDR3nt: TGTGCCAGTAGTCATGGCACATACGAGCAGTACTTC
CDR3aa: CASSHGTYEQYF

d_gene: -
j_gene: TRBJ2-4
v_gene: TRBV4-2
abundance: -
len: 16
CDR3nt: TGTGCCAGCAGCCAAGAGGCTGCCTTAGCCAAAAACATTCAGTACTTC
CDR3aa: CASSQEAALAKNIQYF

d_gene: -
j_gene: TRBJ2-2
v_gene: TRBV5-1
abundance: -
len: 15
CDR3nt: TGCGCCAGCAGCTTCCTCCCGAGCCCCACCGGGGAGCTGTTTTTT
CDR3aa: CASSFLPSPTGELFF

d_gene: TRBD1
j_gene: TRBJ1-2
v_gene: TRBV27
abundance: once
len: 16
CDR3nt: TGTGCCAGCCGATCCGGGACAGGGCGATTTACCTATGGCTACACCTTC
CDR3aa: CASRSGTGRFTYGYTF

d_gene: -
j_gene: TRBJ2-3
v_gene: TRBV7-3
abundance: few
len: 14
CDR3nt: TGTGCCAGCAGCTTGTGGCGGGACACAGATACGCAGTATTTT
CDR3aa: CASSLWRDTDTQYF

d_gene: -
j_gene: TRBJ1-2
v_gene: TRBV4-1
abundance: once
len: 14
CDR3nt: TGCGCCAGCAGCCGGCAGGGGTATGACTATGGCTACACCTTC
CDR3aa: CASSRQGYDYGYTF

d_gene: TRBD1
j_gene: TRBJ2-7
v_gene: TRBV18
abundance: -
len: 13
CDR3nt: TGTGCCAGCTCACGGGGACAGGGCGGCGAGCAGTACTTC
CDR3aa: CASSRGQGGEQYF

d_gene: -
j_gene: TRBJ2-5
v_gene: TRBV5-1
abundance: -
len: 16
CDR3nt: TGCGCCAGCAGCTTTGCCCGGGGTAGCGGCCAAGAGACCCAGTACTTC
CDR3aa: CASSFARGSGQETQYF